This T cell receptor (beta chain) comes out of a study of OX40 agonist ivuxolimab in advanced cancers. Background on the study: Patients received ivuxolimab, an agonistic anti-OX40 (CD134) antibody. Points from the study as a whole: Relative to CD4+ cells, CD8+ T cells on average had more expanded clones. The study did not work out the antigen specificity of the expanded peripheral T cells.

As to this clone: What it recognizes is unknown.

Generated by immunoSEQ multiplex PCR, the TCRdb table keeps only in-frame clones and is missing some. The data hold under 95,000 clones, with 86% observed a single time. CDR1 is MNHNY and CDR2 is SVGAGI in the germline V gene (reference sequence). This CDR3 region has 14 residues. Trimming took 4 bases from V and 6 from J; bases not matched to a gene: 6. Sequenced here: CD4+ or CD8+ T cells sorted from blood, sampled in a trial of the OX40 agonist ivuxolimab. The gene calls are TRBV6-6 and TRBJ2-4; the match to TRBD2 covers 7 bases. This TCR came from an adult with an advanced solid tumor such as melanoma, head and neck, liver or kidney cancer. In nucleotides, the CDR3 is TGTGCCAGCAGTTCCCCGGGGGGTAGAAACATTCAGTACTTC. This translates into CASSSPGGRNIQYF.